This T cell receptor (beta chain) was profiled in a study of blood T cell repertoires in COVID-19. Overall study: Specimens from acute and convalescent COVID-19 originated in the United States, Italy and Spain.

Trimming stripped 2 bases from V and 8 bases from J, with 14 bases between. This CDR3 is 15 amino acids long. CDR1 SGDLS and CDR2 YYNGEE come from the germline V gene. As processed by the authors: Reference gene primer amplification gave estimated nucleated cell counts. Sequencing was performed with immunoSEQ multiplex PCR; in TCRdb, only in-frame clones are kept and a portion is missing. V and J calls and clone size are copied from that table; D and trimming were computed from the DNA. The sample records over 85,000 clones, around 86% being singletons. The V and J genes are TRBV9 and TRBJ1-6, with D possibly being TRBD1 (5 bases). The clonotype originates from a human donor in a cohort sampled during active COVID-19. Sample: peripheral blood. The CDR3 DNA sequence: TGTGCCAGCAGCGTGGGACTTCTCCCAGATTCACCCCTCCACTTT. As protein: CASSVGLLPDSPLHF.